Listed here is a single T cell receptor beta chain. Its antigen is still unknown. DNA at 150 to 200 ng, around 30,000 T cell genomes, went into sorted-subset replicate PCRs. The repertoire was sequenced with immunoSEQ multiplex PCR; TCRdb's copy has only in-frame clones and lacks some. Among over a million clones listed, around 98.5% were seen once. Trimming shortened V by 2 bases and J by 3 bases, and 11 bases separated the two germline ends. Germline values: CDR1 MNHNY, CDR2 SVGAGI (reference sequence). The CDR3 spans 14 residues. Both subsets, CD45RA+ naive and CD45RA-negative memory, were split from the CD4+ cells. This sample was included in a study of shared clonotypes between healthy human individuals. Broader study findings: Limited genetic and exposure-history diversity came from having few donors.

The chain couples TRBV6-6 to TRBJ2-7; unclear D gene. The TCR sequence derives from a man aged 25 to 40 in good health. Sequenced material: naive CD4+ T cells sorted from blood. Subset: CD45RA+ positively selected. As DNA, the CDR3 is TGTGCCAGCAGTTACGAGCTAGAAAGCTACGAGCAGTACTTC. Its protein product is CASSYELESYEQYF.